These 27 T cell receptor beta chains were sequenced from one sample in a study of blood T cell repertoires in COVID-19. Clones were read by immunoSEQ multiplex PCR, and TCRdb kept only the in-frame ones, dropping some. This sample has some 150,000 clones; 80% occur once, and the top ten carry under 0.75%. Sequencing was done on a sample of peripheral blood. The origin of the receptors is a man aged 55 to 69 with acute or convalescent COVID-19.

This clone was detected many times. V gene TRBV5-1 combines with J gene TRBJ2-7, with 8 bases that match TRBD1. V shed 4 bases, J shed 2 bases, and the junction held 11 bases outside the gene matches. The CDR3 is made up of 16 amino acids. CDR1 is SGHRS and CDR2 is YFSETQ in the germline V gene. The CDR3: CASSPGGGDRTYEQYF. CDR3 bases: TGCGCCAGCAGCCCCGGTGGTGGGGACAGGACCTACGAGCAGTACTTC.

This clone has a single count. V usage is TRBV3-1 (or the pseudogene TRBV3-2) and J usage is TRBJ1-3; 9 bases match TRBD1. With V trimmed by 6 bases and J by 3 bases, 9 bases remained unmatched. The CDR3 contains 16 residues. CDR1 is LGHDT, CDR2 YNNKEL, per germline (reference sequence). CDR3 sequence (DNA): TGTGCCAGCAGGCGAACAGGGGGCGCAAATGGAAACACCATATATTTT. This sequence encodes CASRRTGGANGNTIYF.

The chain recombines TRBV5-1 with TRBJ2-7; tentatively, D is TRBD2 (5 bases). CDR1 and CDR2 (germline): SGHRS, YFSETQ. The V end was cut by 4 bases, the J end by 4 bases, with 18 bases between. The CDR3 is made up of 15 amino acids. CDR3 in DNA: TGCGCCAGCAGCCTAACTAGGGTCCCCTATTACGAGCAGTACTTC. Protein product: CASSLTRVPYYEQYF.

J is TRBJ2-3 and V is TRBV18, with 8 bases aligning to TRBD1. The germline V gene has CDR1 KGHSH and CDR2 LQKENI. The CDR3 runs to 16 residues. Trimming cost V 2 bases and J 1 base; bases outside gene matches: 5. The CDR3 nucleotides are TGTGCCAGCTCACCAGGTCAGGGGGCTGGCACAGATACGCAGTATTTT. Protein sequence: CASSPGQGAGTDTQYF.

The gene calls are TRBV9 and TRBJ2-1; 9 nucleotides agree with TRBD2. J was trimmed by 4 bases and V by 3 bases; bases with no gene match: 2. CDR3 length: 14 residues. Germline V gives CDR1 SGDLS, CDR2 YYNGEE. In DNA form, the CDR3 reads TGTGCCAGCAGCGCTAGCGGGGCGTACAATGAGCAGTTCTTC. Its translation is CASSASGAYNEQFF.

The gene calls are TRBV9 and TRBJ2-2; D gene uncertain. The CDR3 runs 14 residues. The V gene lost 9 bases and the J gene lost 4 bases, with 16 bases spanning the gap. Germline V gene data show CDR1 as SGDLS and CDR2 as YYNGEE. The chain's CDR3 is CATTALESTGELFF. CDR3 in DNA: TGTGCCACTACCGCGCTGGAGAGCACCGGGGAGCTGTTTTTT.

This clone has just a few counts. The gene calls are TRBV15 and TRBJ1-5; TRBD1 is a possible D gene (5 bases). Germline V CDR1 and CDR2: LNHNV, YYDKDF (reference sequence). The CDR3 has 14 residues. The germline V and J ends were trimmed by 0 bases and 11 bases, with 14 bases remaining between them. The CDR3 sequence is CATSRDLGGRAQHF. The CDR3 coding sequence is TGTGCCACCAGCAGAGATCTTGGGGGGAGGGCCCAGCATTTT.

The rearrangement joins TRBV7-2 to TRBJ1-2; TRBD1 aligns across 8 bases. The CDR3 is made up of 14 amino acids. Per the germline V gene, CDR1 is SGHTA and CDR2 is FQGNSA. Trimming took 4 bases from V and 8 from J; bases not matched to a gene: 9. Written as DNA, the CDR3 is TGTGCCAGCAGCTCCCAACAGGGGGGCTGGGGCTACACCTTC. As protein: CASSSQQGGWGYTF. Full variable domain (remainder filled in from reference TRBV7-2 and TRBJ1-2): GAGVSQSPSNKVTEKGKDVELRCDPISGHTALYWYRQSLGQGLEFLIYFQGNSAPDKSGLPSDRFSAERTGGSVSTLTIQRTQQEDSAVYLCASSSQQGGWGYTFGSGTRLTVV.

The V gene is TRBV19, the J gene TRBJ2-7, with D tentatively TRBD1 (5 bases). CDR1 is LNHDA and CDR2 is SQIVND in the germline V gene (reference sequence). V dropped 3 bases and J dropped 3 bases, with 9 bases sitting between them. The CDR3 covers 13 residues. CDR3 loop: CASSILTGYEQYF. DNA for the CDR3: TGTGCCAGTAGTATCCTTACAGGCTACGAGCAGTACTTC.

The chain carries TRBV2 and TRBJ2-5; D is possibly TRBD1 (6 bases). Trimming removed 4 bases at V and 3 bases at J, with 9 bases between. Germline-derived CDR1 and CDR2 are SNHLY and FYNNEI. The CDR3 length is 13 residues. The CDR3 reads CASSGTDKETQYF. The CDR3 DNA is TGTGCCAGCAGTGGGACAGACAAAGAGACCCAGTACTTC.

CDR3: CASSYRDRANSPLHF. CDR3 DNA sequence: TGTGCCAGCAGTTACCGGGACAGGGCCAATTCACCCCTCCACTTT. This chain uses TRBV6-5 with TRBJ1-6; TRBD1 matches at 9 bases. Germline V gene lookup returns CDR1 MNHEY and CDR2 SVGAGI. The V and J ends lost 2 bases and 7 bases, in that order; junction bases with no gene match: 3. This CDR3 comprises 15 residues.

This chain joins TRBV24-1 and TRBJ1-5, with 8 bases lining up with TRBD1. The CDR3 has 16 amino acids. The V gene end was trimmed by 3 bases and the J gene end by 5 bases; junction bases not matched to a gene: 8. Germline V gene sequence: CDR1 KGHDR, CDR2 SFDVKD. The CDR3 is CATSDPTGGADQPQHF. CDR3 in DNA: TGTGCCACCAGTGATCCTACAGGGGGGGCGGATCAGCCCCAGCATTTT.

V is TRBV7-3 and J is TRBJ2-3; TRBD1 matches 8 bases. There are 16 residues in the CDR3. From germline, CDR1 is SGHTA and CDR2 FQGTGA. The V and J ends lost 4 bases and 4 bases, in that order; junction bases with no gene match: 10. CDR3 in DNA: TGTGCCAGCAGCTCCGACAGGGGTTTCAGACCAGATACGCAGTATTTT. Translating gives CASSSDRGFRPDTQYF. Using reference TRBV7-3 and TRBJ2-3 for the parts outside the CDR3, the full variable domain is GAGVSQTPSNKVTEKGKYVELRCDPISGHTALYWYRQSLGQGPEFLIYFQGTGAADDSGLPNDRFFAVRPEGSVSTLKIQRTERGDSAVYLCASSSDRGFRPDTQYFGPGTRLTVL.

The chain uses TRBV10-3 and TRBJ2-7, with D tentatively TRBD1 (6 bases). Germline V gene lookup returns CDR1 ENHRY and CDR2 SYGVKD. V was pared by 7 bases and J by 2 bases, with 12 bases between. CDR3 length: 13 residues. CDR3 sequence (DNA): TGTGCCATCACGCAGGGGCCAACCTACGAGCAGTACTTC. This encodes CAITQGPTYEQYF.

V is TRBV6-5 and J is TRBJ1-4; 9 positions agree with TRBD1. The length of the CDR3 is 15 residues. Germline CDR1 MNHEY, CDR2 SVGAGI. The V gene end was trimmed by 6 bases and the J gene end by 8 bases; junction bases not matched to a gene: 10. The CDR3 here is CASRTGTGQGEKLFF. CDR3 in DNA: TGTGCCAGCAGGACCGGGACAGGGCAGGGGGAAAAACTGTTTTTT.

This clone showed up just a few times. In nucleotides, the CDR3 is TGTGCCAGCAGCTTAACCGGCGGGGGGCAGGGCACAGATACGCAGTATTTT. Translation gives CASSLTGGGQGTDTQYF. The chain uses TRBV7-3 and TRBJ2-3; TRBD2 aligns across 8 bases. The junction had 6 bases not matched to a gene; V was cut back by 0 bases and J by 1 base. The CDR3 is made up of 17 amino acids. Germline CDR1 SGHTA, CDR2 FQGTGA.

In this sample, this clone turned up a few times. This CDR3 is CAWSVEAGGRNEQFF. In DNA, the CDR3 is TGTGCCTGGAGTGTCGAAGCGGGAGGGCGGAATGAGCAGTTCTTC. The chain couples TRBV30 to TRBJ2-1; TRBD2 agrees at 10 bases. CDR1 GTSNPN and CDR2 SVGIG come from the germline V gene (reference sequence). The trim removed 0 bases at V and 7 bases at J, leaving 6 bases unmatched. This CDR3 region has 15 residues.

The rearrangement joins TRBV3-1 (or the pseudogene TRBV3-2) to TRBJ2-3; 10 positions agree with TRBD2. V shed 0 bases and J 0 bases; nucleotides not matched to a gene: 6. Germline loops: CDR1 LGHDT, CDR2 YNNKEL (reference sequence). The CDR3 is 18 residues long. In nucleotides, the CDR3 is TGTGCCAGCAGCCAAGATCTCTATAGCGGGGGGAGCACAGATACGCAGTATTTT. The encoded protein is CASSQDLYSGGSTDTQYF.

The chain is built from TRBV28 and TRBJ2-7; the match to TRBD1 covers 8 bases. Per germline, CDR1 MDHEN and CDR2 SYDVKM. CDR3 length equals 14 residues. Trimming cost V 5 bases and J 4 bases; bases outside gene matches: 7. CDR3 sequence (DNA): TGTGCCAGCAGTCCCTACAGGGGGGATTACGAGCAGTACTTC. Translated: CASSPYRGDYEQYF.

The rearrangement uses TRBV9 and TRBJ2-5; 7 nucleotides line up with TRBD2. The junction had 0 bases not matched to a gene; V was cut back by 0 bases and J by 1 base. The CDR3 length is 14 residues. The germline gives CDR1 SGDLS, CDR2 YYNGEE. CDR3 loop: CASSVGTSQETQYF. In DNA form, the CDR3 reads TGTGCCAGCAGCGTAGGGACTAGCCAAGAGACCCAGTACTTC.

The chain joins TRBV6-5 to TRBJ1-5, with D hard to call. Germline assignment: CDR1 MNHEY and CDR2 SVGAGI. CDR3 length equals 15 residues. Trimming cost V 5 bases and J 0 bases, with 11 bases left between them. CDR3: CASSLSPISNQPQHF. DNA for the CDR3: TGTGCCAGCAGTCTTAGCCCTATTAGCAATCAGCCCCAGCATTTT.

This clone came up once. CDR3 loop: CASSLATGYIGELFF. In nucleotides, the CDR3 is TGTGCCAGCAGCTTAGCCACCGGGTATATCGGGGAGCTGTTTTTT. The chain recombines TRBV11-2 with TRBJ2-2; unclear D gene. Per germline, CDR1 SGHAT and CDR2 FQNNGV. The ends were cut back, 1 base at V and 7 bases at J, with 13 bases in the middle. The CDR3 sequence is 15 residues long.

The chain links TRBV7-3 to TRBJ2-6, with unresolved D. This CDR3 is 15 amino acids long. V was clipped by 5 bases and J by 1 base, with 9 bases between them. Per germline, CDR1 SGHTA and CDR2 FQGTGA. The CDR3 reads CASSQSGSGANVLTF. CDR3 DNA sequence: TGTGCCAGCAGCCAATCAGGTTCTGGGGCCAACGTCCTGACTTTC.

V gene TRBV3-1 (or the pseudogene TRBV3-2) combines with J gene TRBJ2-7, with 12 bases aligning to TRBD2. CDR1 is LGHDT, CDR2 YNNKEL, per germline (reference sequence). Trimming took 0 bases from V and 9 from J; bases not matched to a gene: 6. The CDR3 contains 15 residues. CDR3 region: CASSQDSTSGGRQYF. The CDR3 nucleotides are TGTGCCAGCAGCCAAGATTCGACTAGCGGGGGAAGGCAGTACTTC.

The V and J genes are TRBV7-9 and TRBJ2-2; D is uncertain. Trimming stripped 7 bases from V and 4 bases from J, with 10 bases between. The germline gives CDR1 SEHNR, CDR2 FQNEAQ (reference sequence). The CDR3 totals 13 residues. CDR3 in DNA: TGTGCCAGCAACACCGCATCCACCGGGGAGCTGTTTTTT. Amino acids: CASNTASTGELFF.

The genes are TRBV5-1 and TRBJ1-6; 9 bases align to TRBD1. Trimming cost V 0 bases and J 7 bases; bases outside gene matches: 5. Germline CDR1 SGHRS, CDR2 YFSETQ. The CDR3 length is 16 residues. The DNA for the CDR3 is TGCGCCAGCAGCTTGGGGGACAGGGAATCGAATTCACCCCTCCACTTT. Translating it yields CASSLGDRESNSPLHF. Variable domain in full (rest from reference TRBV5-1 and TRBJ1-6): KAGVTQTPRYLIKTRGQQVTLSCSPISGHRSVSWYQQTPGQGLQFLFEYFSETQRNKGNFPGRFSGRQFSNSRSEMNVSTLELGDSALYLCASSLGDRESNSPLHFGNGTRLTVT.

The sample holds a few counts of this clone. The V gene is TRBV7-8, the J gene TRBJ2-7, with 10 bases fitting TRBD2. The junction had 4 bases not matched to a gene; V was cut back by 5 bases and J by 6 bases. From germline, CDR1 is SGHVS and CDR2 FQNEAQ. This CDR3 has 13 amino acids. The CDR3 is CASSPLAGSEQYF. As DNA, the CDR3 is TGTGCCAGCAGCCCACTAGCGGGGAGCGAGCAGTACTTC.